The clone carrying this TCR beta chain was seen a handful of times. Using its own MiXCR run on the RT-PCR reads, TCRdb lists one record per CDR3 protein. This table has around 600,000 distinct CDR3 sequences, approximately 11% appearing once. This specimen comes from a study of response to subunit inactivated influenza vaccine. The CDR3 has 16 amino acids. The V end was cut by 7 bases, the J end by 2 bases, with 19 bases between. These data were likewise used in another study, on T cells expressing NK-cell markers. From that report: Generation of TCR beta cDNA was performed by 5'RACE template switching incorporating UMIs.

This chain connects TRBV12-3 or TRBV12-4 to TRBJ2-3; TRBD1 might be the D (6 bases). The specimen was PBMCs from blood, collected on the day of vaccination. The receptor was derived from a man between 50 and 59 years old who received an inactivated influenza vaccine. Here the CDR3 DNA reads TGTGCCAGCAAGCGGACAGCCACAATTTTCACAGATACGCAGTATTTT. As protein: CASKRTATIFTDTQYF.